The 10 T cell receptor beta chains presented below share a single source sample, sequenced in a study of control samples from healthy donors and cancer patients. Sequencing used immunoSEQ multiplex PCR; TCRdb keeps in-frame clones, though not all of them. The sample consists of just under 150,000 clones, about 90% of them appearing once. Sequenced: blood. These receptors all come from a young man in good health.

The J gene is TRBJ2-3, the V gene TRBV28; 7 bases fit TRBD1. V trimming: 5 bases; J trimming: 5 bases; junction bases outside the gene matches: 10. Germline V CDR1 and CDR2: MDHEN, SYDVKM. CDR3 size: 15 residues. In DNA, the CDR3 is TGTGCCAGCAGTACTCTAGGGACAGCGAAAGATACGCAGTATTTT. Protein sequence: CASSTLGTAKDTQYF. Full variable domain (rest looked up from reference TRBV28 and TRBJ2-3): DVKVTQSSRYLVKRTGEKVFLECVQDMDHENMFWYRQDPGLGLRLIYFSYDVKMKEKGDIPEGYSVSREKKERFSLILESASTNQTSMYLCASSTLGTAKDTQYFGPGTRLTVL.

This chain links TRBV10-3 with TRBJ2-1; 7 bases line up with TRBD1. Germline CDR1 ENHRY, CDR2 SYGVKD. Trimming removed 6 bases from V and 7 bases from J; junction bases left unmatched: 6. This CDR3 spans 13 amino acids. This chain's CDR3 is CAIRRQGQNEQFF. CDR3 coding DNA: TGTGCCATCAGGCGACAGGGTCAAAATGAGCAGTTCTTC.

This sequence joins TRBV19 and TRBJ1-5; tentatively, D is TRBD1 (6 bases). Germline values: CDR1 LNHDA, CDR2 SQIVND (reference sequence). This CDR3 has 14 residues. Trimming stripped 6 bases from V and 3 bases from J, with 12 bases between. The CDR3 region is CASSPTGSNQPQHF. CDR3 coding DNA: TGTGCCAGTAGCCCGACAGGATCCAATCAGCCCCAGCATTTT.

This chain connects TRBV28 to TRBJ1-2; D is undetermined. The CDR3 is 12 residues long. Looked up from germline, CDR1 is MDHEN and CDR2 is SYDVKM. Trimming removed 4 bases from V and 2 bases from J, with 5 bases in between. CDR3 amino acids: CASSWLNYGYTF. In nucleotides, the CDR3 is TGTGCCAGCAGTTGGCTAAACTATGGCTACACCTTC.

The V call is TRBV2, the J call TRBJ2-3; weak D call: TRBD1 (5 bases). Trimming took 6 bases from V and 2 from J, leaving 18 bases between them. The CDR3 loop spans 16 amino acids. The germline gives CDR1 SNHLY, CDR2 FYNNEI. CDR3 bases: TGTGCCAGCAGAGGACGACAGTCCTCCCTCACAGATACGCAGTATTTT. Translation: CASRGRQSSLTDTQYF.

The chain links TRBV7-9 to TRBJ2-7, with a tentative D call TRBD1 (7 bases). Germline assignment: CDR1 SEHNR and CDR2 FQNEAQ (reference sequence). CDR3 length equals 12 residues. V was trimmed by 8 bases and J by 3 bases, leaving 11 bases between them. In nucleotides, the CDR3 is TGTGCCAGCGGGGGGACAGTCTACGAGCAGTACTTC. Residues: CASGGTVYEQYF.

The chain employs TRBV27 and TRBJ2-1; 8 bases agree with TRBD2. Germline V gives CDR1 MNHEY, CDR2 SMNVEV (reference sequence). V lost 3 bases, J lost 15 bases, and 10 bases stayed unmatched. The CDR3 totals 13 residues. In DNA form, the CDR3 reads TGTGCCAGCAGTTTGGGTGGCGGGGGGCGAAGGTTCTTC. It codes for CASSLGGGGRRFF.

CDR3 sequence: CASSLAVNQPQHF. The CDR3 nucleotides read TGTGCCAGCAGCTTAGCAGTCAATCAGCCCCAGCATTTT. The rearrangement uses TRBV7-2 and TRBJ1-5; D gene ambiguous. Deletions cut 0 bases from V and 3 bases from J, with 3 bases between. This CDR3 comprises 13 residues. CDR1 and CDR2 (germline): SGHTA, FQGNSA.

The V call is TRBV6-5, the J call TRBJ2-5; tentatively, D is TRBD1 (5 bases). V was clipped by 6 bases and J by 5 bases, with 16 bases between them. Germline CDR1 reads MNHEY; CDR2 reads SVGAGI. CDR3 length: 14 residues. The CDR3 DNA reads TGTGCCAGCAGGGTCAGGGTGGCGCGGGAGACCCAGTACTTC. It encodes CASRVRVARETQYF.

This chain connects TRBV27 to TRBJ2-1, with 12 positions matching TRBD2. The germline V gene has CDR1 MNHEY and CDR2 SMNVEV (reference sequence). The ends lost 4 bases at V and 9 bases at J; junction bases unmatched: 7. CDR3 length: 15 amino acids. The CDR3 spells CASSSRLAGVGEQFF. Here the CDR3 DNA reads TGTGCCAGCAGTTCGAGACTAGCGGGGGTGGGTGAGCAGTTCTTC.